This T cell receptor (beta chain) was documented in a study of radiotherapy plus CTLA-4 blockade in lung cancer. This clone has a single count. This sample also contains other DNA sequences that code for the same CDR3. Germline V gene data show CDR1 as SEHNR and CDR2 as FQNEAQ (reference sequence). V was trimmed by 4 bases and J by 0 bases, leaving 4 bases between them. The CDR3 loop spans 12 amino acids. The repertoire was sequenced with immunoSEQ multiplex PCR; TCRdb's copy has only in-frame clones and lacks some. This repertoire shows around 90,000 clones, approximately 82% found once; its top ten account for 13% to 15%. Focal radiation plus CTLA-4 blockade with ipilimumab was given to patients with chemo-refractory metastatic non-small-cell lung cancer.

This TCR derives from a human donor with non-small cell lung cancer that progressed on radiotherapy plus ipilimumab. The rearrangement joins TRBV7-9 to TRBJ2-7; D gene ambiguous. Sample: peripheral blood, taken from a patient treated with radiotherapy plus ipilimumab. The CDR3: CASSSSSYEQYF. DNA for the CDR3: TGTGCCAGCAGCTCGAGCTCCTACGAGCAGTACTTC. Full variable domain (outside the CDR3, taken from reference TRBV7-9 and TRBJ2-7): DTGVSQNPRHKITKRGQNVTFRCDPISEHNRLYWYRQTLGQGPEFLTYFQNEAQLEKSRLLSDRFSAERPKGSFSTLEIQRTEQGDSAMYLCASSSSSYEQYFGPGTRLTVT.